This TCR beta chain was identified in a study of human T cells and chemical hapten exposure. Study-wide background: Small volume differences among pooled libraries mainly caused per-sample TCR yield variation.

TCRdb re-analysed the RACE reads in MiXCR, keeping a single row per CDR3 protein. There are 85,000 to 100,000 distinct CDR3 sequences in the sample; 27% occur only once, and about 9.3% lies in the top ten. Indicated time point: patch test 3, about 24 weeks after DPC sensitization. Documented treatment: therapeutic diphenylcyclopropenone sensitization with weekly scalp DPC. CDR1 and CDR2 from the germline V gene are SEHNR and FQNEAQ (reference sequence). The CDR3 covers 15 residues. Trimming removed 5 bases from V and 4 bases from J; junction bases left unmatched: 8. This TCR derives from a man between 35 and 55 years old with alopecia areata. Some clones in this sample may be carry-over from other donors' samples. The material sequenced was whole blood, taken in connection with sensitization to the hapten diphenylcyclopropenone (DPC). V gene TRBV7-9 combines with J gene TRBJ2-1, with 7 bases aligning to TRBD1. The CDR3 DNA follows: TGTGCCAGCAGCGCCCCGGACAGGAGTTACAATGAGCAGTTCTTC. It specifies CASSAPDRSYNEQFF.